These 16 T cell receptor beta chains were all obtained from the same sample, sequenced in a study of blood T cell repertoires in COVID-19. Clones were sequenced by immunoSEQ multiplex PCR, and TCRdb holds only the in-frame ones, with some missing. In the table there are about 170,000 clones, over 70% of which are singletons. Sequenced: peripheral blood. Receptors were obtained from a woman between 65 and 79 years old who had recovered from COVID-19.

The CDR3 loop reads CAWSVGGFSSTDTQYF. Written as DNA, the CDR3 is TGTGCCTGGAGTGTAGGGGGCTTTTCTAGCACAGATACGCAGTATTTT. The J gene is TRBJ2-3, the V gene TRBV30; 7 bases map to TRBD1. After removal of 0 bases from V and 0 bases from J, the junction contained 6 bases not matched to a gene. The CDR3 has 16 amino acids. Germline values: CDR1 GTSNPN, CDR2 SVGIG (reference sequence).

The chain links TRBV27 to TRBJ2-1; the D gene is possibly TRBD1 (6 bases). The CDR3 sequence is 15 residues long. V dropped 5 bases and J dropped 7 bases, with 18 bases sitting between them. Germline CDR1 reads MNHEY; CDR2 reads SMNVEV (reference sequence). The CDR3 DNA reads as TGTGCCAGCAGTCCCCCCCGACAGGCAGGAAATGAGCAGTTCTTC. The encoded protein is CASSPPRQAGNEQFF.

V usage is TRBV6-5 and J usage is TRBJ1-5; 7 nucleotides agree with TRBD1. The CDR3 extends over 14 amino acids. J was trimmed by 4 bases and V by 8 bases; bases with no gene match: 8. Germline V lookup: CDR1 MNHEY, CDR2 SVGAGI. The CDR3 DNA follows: TGTGCCAGCGGCCGAGACAGGGCAAATCAGCCCCAGCATTTT. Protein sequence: CASGRDRANQPQHF.

CDR3 protein: CASSPRGSEQFF. In DNA form, the CDR3 reads TGTGCCAGCAGCCCAAGGGGGAGTGAGCAGTTCTTC. The J gene is TRBJ2-1, the V gene TRBV5-4, with D tentatively TRBD1 (6 bases). The CDR3 covers 12 residues. Germline CDR1 reads SGHNT; CDR2 reads YYREEE (reference sequence). Trimming took 4 bases from V and 9 from J, leaving 11 bases between them.

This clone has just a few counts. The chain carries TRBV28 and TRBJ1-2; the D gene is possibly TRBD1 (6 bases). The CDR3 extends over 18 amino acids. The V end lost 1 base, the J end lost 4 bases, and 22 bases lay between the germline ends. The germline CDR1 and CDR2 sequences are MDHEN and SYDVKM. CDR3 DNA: TGTGCCAGCAGTTTATTCGACGGGTTCGGGGGGCGCGGCTATGGCTACACCTTC. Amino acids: CASSLFDGFGGRGYGYTF.

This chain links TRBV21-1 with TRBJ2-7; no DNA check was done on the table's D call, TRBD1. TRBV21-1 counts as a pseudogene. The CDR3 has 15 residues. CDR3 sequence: CASTLGQGPSYEQYF. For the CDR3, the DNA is TGTGCCAGCACCCTCGGACAGGGGCCCTCCTACGAGCAGTACTTC.

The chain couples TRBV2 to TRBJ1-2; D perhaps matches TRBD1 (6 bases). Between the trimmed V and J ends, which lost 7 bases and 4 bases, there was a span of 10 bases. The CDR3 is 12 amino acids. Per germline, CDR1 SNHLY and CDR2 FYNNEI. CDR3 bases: TGTGCCAGCACCAGGGGCATCTATGGCTACACCTTC. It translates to CASTRGIYGYTF.

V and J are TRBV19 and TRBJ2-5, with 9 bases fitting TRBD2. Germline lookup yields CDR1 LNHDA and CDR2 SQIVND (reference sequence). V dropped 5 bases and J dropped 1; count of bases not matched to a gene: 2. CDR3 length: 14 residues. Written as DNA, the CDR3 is TGTGCCAGTAGTCCTAGCGGGACCCAAGAGACCCAGTACTTC. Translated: CASSPSGTQETQYF.

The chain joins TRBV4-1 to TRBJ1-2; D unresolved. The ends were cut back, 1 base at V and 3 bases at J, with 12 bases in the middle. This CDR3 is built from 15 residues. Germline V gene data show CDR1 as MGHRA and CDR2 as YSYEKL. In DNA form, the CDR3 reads TGCGCCAGCAGCCAAGGCCGGTGGAGGGACTATGGCTACACCTTC. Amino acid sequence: CASSQGRWRDYGYTF.

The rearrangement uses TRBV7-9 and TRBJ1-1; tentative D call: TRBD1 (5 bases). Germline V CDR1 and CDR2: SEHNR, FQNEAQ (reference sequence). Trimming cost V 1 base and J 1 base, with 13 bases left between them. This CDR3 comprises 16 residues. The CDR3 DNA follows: TGTGCCAGCAGCTTAGTCCCACTCGGGGGGAACACTGAAGCTTTCTTT. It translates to CASSLVPLGGNTEAFF. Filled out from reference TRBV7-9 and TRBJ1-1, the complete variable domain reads DTGVSQNPRHKITKRGQNVTFRCDPISEHNRLYWYRQTLGQGPEFLTYFQNEAQLEKSRLLSDRFSAERPKGSFSTLEIQRTEQGDSAMYLCASSLVPLGGNTEAFFGQGTRLTVV.

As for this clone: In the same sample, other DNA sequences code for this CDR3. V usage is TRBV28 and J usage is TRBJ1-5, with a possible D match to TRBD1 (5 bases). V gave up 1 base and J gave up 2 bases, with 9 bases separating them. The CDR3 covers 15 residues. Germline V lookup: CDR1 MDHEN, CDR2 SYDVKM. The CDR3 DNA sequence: TGTGCCAGCAGTTTATTGGGGGGGGGCAATCAGCCCCAGCATTTT. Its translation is CASSLLGGGNQPQHF.

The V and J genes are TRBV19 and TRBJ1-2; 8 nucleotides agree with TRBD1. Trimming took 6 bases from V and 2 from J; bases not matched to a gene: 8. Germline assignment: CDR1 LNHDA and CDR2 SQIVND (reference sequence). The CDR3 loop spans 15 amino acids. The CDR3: CASRDRELPNYGYTF. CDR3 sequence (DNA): TGTGCCAGTAGGGACAGGGAGCTCCCGAACTATGGCTACACCTTC. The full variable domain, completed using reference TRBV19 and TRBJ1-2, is DGGITQSPKYLFRKEGQNVTLSCEQNLNHDAMYWYRQDPGQGLRLIYYSQIVNDFQKGDIAEGYSVSREKKESFPLTVTSAQKNPTAFYLCASRDRELPNYGYTFGSGTRLTVV.

The CDR3 loop reads CASSSSGKPYGYTF. CDR3 DNA sequence: TGTGCCAGCAGTTCCTCGGGGAAACCCTATGGCTACACCTTC. This chain joins TRBV27 and TRBJ1-2; D remains unclear. The CDR3 contains 14 residues. The germline V gene has CDR1 MNHEY and CDR2 SMNVEV (reference sequence). V gave up 4 bases and J gave up 4 bases, with 13 bases separating them.

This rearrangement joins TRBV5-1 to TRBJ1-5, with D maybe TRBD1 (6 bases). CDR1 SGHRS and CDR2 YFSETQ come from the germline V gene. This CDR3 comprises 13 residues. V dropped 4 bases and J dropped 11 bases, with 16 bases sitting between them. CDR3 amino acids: CASSTGPEGAQHF. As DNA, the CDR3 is TGCGCCAGCAGCACAGGGCCCGAGGGGGCCCAGCATTTT.

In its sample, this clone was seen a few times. The CDR3 protein is CASSRGTANTGELFF. The CDR3 bases are TGTGCCAGCAGCAGGGGGACAGCGAACACCGGGGAGCTGTTTTTT. The genes are TRBV5-4 and TRBJ2-2, with 7 positions matching TRBD1. The CDR3 spans 15 residues. Germline-derived CDR1 and CDR2 are SGHNT and YYREEE (reference sequence). With V trimmed by 4 bases and J by 0 bases, 3 bases remained unmatched. Supplemented by reference TRBV5-4 and TRBJ2-2, the full variable domain reads ETGVTQSPTHLIKTRGQQVTLRCSSQSGHNTVSWYQQALGQGPQFIFQYYREEENGRGNFPPRFSGLQFPNYSSELNVNALELDDSALYLCASSRGTANTGELFFGEGSRLTVL.

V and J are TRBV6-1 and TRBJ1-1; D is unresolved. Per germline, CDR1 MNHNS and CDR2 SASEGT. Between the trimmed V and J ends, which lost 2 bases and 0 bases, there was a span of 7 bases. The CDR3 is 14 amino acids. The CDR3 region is CASSESGVNTEAFF. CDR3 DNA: TGTGCCAGCAGTGAATCGGGAGTGAACACTGAAGCTTTCTTT.